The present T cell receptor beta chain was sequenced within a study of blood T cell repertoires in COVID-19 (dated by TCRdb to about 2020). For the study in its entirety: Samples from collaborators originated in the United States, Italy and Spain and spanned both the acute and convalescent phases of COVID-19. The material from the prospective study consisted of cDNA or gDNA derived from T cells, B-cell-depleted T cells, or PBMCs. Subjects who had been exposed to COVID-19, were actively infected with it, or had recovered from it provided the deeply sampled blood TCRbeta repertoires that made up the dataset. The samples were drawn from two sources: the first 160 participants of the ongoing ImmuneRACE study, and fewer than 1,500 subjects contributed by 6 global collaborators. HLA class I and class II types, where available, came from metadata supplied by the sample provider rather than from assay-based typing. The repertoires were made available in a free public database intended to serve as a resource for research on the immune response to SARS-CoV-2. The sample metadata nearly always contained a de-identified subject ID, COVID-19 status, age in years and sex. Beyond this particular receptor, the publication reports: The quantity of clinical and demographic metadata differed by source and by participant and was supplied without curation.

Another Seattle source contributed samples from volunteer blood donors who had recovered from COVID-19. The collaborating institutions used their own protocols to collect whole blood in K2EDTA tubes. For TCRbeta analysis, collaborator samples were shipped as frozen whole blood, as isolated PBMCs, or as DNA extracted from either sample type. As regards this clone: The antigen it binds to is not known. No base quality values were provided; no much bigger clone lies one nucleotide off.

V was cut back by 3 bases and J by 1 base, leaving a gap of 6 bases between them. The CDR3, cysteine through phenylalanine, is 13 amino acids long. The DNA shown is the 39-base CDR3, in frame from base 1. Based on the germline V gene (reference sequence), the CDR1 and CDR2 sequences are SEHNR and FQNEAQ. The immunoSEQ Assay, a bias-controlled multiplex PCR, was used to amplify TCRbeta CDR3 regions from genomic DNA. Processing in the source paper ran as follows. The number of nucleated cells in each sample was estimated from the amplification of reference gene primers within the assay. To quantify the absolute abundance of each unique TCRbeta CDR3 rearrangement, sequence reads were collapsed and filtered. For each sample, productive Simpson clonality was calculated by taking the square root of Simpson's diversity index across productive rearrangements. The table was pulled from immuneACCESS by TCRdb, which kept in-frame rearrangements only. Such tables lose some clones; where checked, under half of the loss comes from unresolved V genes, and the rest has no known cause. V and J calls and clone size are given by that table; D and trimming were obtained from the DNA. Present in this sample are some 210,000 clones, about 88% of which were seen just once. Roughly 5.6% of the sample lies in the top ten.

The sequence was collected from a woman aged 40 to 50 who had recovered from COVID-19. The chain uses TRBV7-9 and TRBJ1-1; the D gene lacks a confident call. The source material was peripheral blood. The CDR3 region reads CASSFRENTEAFF. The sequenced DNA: TGTGCCAGCAGCTTCCGAGAGAACACTGAAGCTTTCTTT.